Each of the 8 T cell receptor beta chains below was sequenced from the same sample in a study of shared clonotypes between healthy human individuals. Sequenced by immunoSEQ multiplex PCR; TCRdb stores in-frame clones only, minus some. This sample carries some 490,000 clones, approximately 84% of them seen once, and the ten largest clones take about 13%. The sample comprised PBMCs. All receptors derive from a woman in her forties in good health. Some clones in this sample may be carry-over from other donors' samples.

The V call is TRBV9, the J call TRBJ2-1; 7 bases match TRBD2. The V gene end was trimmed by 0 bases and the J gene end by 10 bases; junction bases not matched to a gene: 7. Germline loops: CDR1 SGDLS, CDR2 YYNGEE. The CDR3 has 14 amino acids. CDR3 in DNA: TGTGCCAGCAGCGTAGCGGGAGGCCCGGGGGAGCAGTTCTTC. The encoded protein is CASSVAGGPGEQFF.

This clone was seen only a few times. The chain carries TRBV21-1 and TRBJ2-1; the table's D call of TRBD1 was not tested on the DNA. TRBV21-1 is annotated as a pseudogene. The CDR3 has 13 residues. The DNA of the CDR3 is TGTGCCAGACCGGACAAGCAGTACAATGAGCAGTTCTTC. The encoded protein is CARPDKQYNEQFF.

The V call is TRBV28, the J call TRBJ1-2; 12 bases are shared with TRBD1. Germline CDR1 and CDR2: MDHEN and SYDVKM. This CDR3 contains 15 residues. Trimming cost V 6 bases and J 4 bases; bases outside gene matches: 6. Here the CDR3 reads CASRKGQGAVYGYTF. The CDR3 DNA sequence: TGTGCCAGCAGAAAGGGACAGGGGGCGGTCTATGGCTACACCTTC.

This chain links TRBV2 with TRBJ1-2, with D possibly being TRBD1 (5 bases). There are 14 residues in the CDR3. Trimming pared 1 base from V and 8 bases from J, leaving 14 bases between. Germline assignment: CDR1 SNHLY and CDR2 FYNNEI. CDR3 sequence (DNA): TGTGCCAGCAGTGAAGGGACACCCGGGAGCGGCTACACCTTC. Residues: CASSEGTPGSGYTF.

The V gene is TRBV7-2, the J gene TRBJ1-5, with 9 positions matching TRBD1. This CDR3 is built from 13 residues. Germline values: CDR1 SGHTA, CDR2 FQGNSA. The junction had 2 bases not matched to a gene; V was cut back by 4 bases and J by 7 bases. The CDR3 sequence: CASSYRGQQPQHF. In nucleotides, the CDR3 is TGTGCCAGCAGCTACAGGGGGCAACAGCCCCAGCATTTT. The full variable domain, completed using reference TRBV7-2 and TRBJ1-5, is GAGVSQSPSNKVTEKGKDVELRCDPISGHTALYWYRQSLGQGLEFLIYFQGNSAPDKSGLPSDRFSAERTGGSVSTLTIQRTQQEDSAVYLCASSYRGQQPQHFGDGTRLSIL.

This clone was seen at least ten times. CDR3 DNA sequence: TGTGCCAGCAGTCCACCCTCCCATGAGCAGTTCTTC. Protein sequence: CASSPPSHEQFF. V is TRBV6-4 and J is TRBJ2-1; D is undetermined. The CDR3 runs 12 residues. The germline CDR1 and CDR2 sequences are MRHNA and SNTAGT. V was pared by 5 bases and J by 8 bases, with 10 bases between.

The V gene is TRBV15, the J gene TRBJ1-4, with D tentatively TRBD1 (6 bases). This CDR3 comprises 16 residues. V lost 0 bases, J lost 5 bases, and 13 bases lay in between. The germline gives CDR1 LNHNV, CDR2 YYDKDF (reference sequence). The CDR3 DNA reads TGTGCCACCAGCAGAGAAGGGGGGCCCCCAAATGAAAAACTGTTTTTT. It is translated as CATSREGGPPNEKLFF.

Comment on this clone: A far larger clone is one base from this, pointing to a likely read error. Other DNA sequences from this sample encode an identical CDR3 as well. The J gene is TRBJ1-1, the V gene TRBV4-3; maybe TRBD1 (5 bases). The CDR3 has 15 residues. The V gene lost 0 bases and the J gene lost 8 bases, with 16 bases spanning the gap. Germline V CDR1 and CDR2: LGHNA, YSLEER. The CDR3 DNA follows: TGCGCCAGCAGCCAAGATCTTTGGGACCCCACCGAAGCTTTCTTT. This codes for CASSQDLWDPTEAFF.